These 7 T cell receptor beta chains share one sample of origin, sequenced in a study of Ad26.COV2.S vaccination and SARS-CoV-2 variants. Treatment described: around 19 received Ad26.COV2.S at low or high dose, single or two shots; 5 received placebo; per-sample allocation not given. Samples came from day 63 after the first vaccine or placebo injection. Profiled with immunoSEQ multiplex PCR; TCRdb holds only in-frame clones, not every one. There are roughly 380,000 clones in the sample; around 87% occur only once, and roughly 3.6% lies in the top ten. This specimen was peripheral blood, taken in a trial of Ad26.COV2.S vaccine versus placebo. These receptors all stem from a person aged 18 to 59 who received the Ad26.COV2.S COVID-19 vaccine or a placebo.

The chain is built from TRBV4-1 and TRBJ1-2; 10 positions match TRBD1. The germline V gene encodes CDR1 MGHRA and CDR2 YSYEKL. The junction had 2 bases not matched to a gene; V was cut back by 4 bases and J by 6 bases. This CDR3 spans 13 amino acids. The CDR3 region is CASSPGQGHGYTF. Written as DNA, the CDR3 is TGCGCCAGCAGCCCGGGACAGGGGCATGGCTACACCTTC.

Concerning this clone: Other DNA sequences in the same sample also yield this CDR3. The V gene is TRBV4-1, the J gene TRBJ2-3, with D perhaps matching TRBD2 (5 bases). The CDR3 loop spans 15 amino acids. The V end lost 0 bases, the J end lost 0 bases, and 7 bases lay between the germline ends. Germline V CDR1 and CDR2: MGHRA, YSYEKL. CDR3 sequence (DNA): TGCGCCAGCAGCCAAGATCGCGGGAGCACAGATACGCAGTATTTT. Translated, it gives CASSQDRGSTDTQYF.

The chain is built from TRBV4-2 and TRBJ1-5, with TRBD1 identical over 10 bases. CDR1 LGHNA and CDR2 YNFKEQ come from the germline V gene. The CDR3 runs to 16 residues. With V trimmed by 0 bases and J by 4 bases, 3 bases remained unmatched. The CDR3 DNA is TGTGCCAGCAGCCAAGAATTGGGACAGGGGAATCAGCCCCAGCATTTT. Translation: CASSQELGQGNQPQHF.

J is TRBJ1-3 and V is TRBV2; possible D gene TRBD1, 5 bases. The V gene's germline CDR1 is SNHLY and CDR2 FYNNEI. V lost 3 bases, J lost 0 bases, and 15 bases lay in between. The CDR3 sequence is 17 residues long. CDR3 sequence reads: CASSEMGQLPSGNTIYF. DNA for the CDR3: TGTGCCAGCAGTGAGATGGGGCAGTTACCCTCTGGAAACACCATATATTTT.

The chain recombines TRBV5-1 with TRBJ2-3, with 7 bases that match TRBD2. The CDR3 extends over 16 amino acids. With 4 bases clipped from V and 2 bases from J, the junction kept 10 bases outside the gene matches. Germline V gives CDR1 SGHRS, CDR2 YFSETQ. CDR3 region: CASSPSPGGYTDTQYF. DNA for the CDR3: TGCGCCAGCAGCCCCTCCCCCGGGGGGTACACAGATACGCAGTATTTT. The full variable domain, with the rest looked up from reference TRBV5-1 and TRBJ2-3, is KAGVTQTPRYLIKTRGQQVTLSCSPISGHRSVSWYQQTPGQGLQFLFEYFSETQRNKGNFPGRFSGRQFSNSRSEMNVSTLELGDSALYLCASSPSPGGYTDTQYFGPGTRLTVL.

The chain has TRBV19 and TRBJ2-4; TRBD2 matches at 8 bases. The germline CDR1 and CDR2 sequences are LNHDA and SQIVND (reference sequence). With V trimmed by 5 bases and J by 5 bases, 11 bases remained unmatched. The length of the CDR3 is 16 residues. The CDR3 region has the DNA TGTGCCAGTAGTGACCCGGGGGGGCCCGGGGAAAACATTCAGTACTTC. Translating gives CASSDPGGPGENIQYF.

The CDR3 DNA reads TGTGCCAGTAGTCTCCAAGGCTACGAGCAGTACTTC. It encodes CASSLQGYEQYF. The chain combines TRBV19 with TRBJ2-7; no firm D call. The CDR3 runs 12 residues. Germline values: CDR1 LNHDA, CDR2 SQIVND (reference sequence). V was clipped by 5 bases and J by 3 bases, with 8 bases between them.